The next 29 T cell receptor beta chains were all read from a single sample in a study of shared clonotypes between healthy human individuals. Sequencing used immunoSEQ multiplex PCR; TCRdb keeps in-frame clones, though not all of them. The sample comprises about 2.1 million clones, around 93% of which are singletons, and around 1.7% rests with the top ten. Terminally differentiated effector memory CD45RA+ cells were excluded by CCR7 positive selection of CD45RO-negative cells. Sequencing was carried out using naive CD8+ T cells from PBMCs. The receptors stem from a young man in good health. Some clones in this sample may be carry-over from other donors' samples.

This chain uses TRBV5-8 with TRBJ2-1; D perhaps matches TRBD2 (5 bases). This CDR3 has 13 residues. The germline V gene encodes CDR1 SGHTS and CDR2 YDEGEE. Trimming shortened V by 0 bases and J by 4 bases, and 5 bases separated the two germline ends. CDR3 nucleotides: TGTGCCAGCAGCTTGGAGCGGTACAATGAGCAGTTCTTC. Encoded protein: CASSLERYNEQFF.

This chain joins TRBV29-1 and TRBJ2-7, with 7 bases that match TRBD1. This CDR3 spans 13 amino acids. Trimming at V came to 7 bases and at J to 0 bases, leaving 6 bases not matched to a gene. Germline V gene lookup returns CDR1 SQVTM and CDR2 ANQGSEA. For the CDR3, the DNA is TGCAGCGCTGGGACAGCCGACTCCTACGAGCAGTACTTC. This gives the protein CSAGTADSYEQYF.

This clone was found once. This sample includes further DNA sequences coding for the same CDR3. V is TRBV9 and J is TRBJ1-4, with 7 bases that match TRBD1. The germline CDR1 and CDR2 sequences are SGDLS and YYNGEE. The CDR3 length is 15 residues. Trimming at V came to 0 bases and at J to 5 bases, leaving 4 bases not matched to a gene. CDR3 sequence reads: CASSVGGQLNEKLFF. The CDR3 DNA reads TGTGCCAGCAGCGTAGGGGGACAGTTAAATGAAAAACTGTTTTTT.

The V gene is TRBV6-6, the J gene TRBJ1-1, with D unclear. Germline CDR1 is MNHNY and CDR2 is SVGAGI (reference sequence). V lost 0 bases and J lost 0, with 8 bases in between. The CDR3 has 15 amino acids. The DNA for the CDR3 is TGTGCCAGCAGTTACTCAGGACCGCTGAACACTGAAGCTTTCTTT. Residues: CASSYSGPLNTEAFF.

The chain employs TRBV15 and TRBJ2-7, with a possible D match to TRBD1 (5 bases). V lost 8 bases to trimming and J lost 1 base, with 12 bases between them. This CDR3 region has 13 residues. Germline V lookup: CDR1 LNHNV, CDR2 YYDKDF (reference sequence). CDR3 DNA: TGTGCCACCTCAGGGCACCTTTCCTACGAGCAGTACTTC. Translated, it gives CATSGHLSYEQYF.

This rearrangement joins TRBV7-9 to TRBJ2-2, with D possibly being TRBD2 (6 bases). The germline V gene encodes CDR1 SEHNR and CDR2 FQNEAQ (reference sequence). The V and J ends lost 8 bases and 2 bases respectively, with 15 bases between them. The CDR3 runs 15 residues. For the CDR3, the DNA is TGTGCCAGCCGCGGCTTCGGGACTAACACCGGGGAGCTGTTTTTT. As protein: CASRGFGTNTGELFF.

The V and J genes are TRBV2 and TRBJ1-2, with D uncertain. From germline, CDR1 is SNHLY and CDR2 FYNNEI. V was shortened by 3 bases and J by 10 bases, with 15 bases between the two germline ends. The CDR3 covers 13 residues. In nucleotides, the CDR3 is TGTGCCAGCAGTGACATGGCCATTCAGGACTACACCTTC. It encodes CASSDMAIQDYTF.

The V and J genes are TRBV2 and TRBJ2-1; possible D gene TRBD2, 5 bases. V gave up 3 bases and J gave up 0 bases, with 21 bases separating them. This CDR3 has 19 amino acids. Germline CDR1 is SNHLY and CDR2 is FYNNEI. The CDR3 loop reads CASSDIGGATTSSYNEQFF. The CDR3 DNA reads TGTGCCAGCAGTGATATAGGAGGAGCGACCACGAGCTCCTACAATGAGCAGTTCTTC.

This clone has a single count. The sample carries other DNA sequences with the same CDR3. DNA of the CDR3: TGTGCCAGCAGCTGGGACAGGGGAGAAGCTTTCTTT. Residues: CASSWDRGEAFF. The rearrangement joins TRBV5-4 to TRBJ1-1, with TRBD1 identical over 10 bases. V dropped 3 bases and J dropped 8; count of bases not matched to a gene: 1. This CDR3 is 12 amino acids long. Germline-derived CDR1 and CDR2 are SGHNT and YYREEE (reference sequence). The entire variable domain, with the rest obtained from reference TRBV5-4 and TRBJ1-1, is as follows: ETGVTQSPTHLIKTRGQQVTLRCSSQSGHNTVSWYQQALGQGPQFIFQYYREEENGRGNFPPRFSGLQFPNYSSELNVNALELDDSALYLCASSWDRGEAFFGQGTRLTVV.

The rearrangement uses TRBV27 and TRBJ2-1; D remains ambiguous. Germline V gene lookup returns CDR1 MNHEY and CDR2 SMNVEV (reference sequence). Trimming took off 5 bases at V and 2 bases at J, with 13 bases between the two ends. The CDR3 spans 15 residues. CDR3 nucleotides: TGTGCCAGCAGTGGAAGCCCCTTACCCTACAATGAGCAGTTCTTC. As protein: CASSGSPLPYNEQFF.

The chain recombines TRBV7-9 with TRBJ1-1; D ambiguous. This CDR3 region has 13 residues. The ends were cut back, 10 bases at V and 1 base at J, with 13 bases in the middle. Germline CDR1 is SEHNR and CDR2 is FQNEAQ (reference sequence). The CDR3 reads CATVTAGNTEAFF. The CDR3 bases are TGTGCCACCGTAACAGCGGGGAACACTGAAGCTTTCTTT. The whole variable domain, remainder taken from reference TRBV7-9 and TRBJ1-1, is DTGVSQNPRHKITKRGQNVTFRCDPISEHNRLYWYRQTLGQGPEFLTYFQNEAQLEKSRLLSDRFSAERPKGSFSTLEIQRTEQGDSAMYLCATVTAGNTEAFFGQGTRLTVV.

As regards this clone: Other DNA variants within this sample encode the same CDR3. The chain recombines TRBV6-5 with TRBJ2-2; 8 bases align to TRBD1. J lost 0 bases, V lost 5 bases, and 2 bases had no gene match. The germline V gene has CDR1 MNHEY and CDR2 SVGAGI. This CDR3 has 15 amino acids. CDR3 region: CASSRTGSNTGELFF. In DNA, the CDR3 is TGTGCCAGCAGTCGGACAGGGTCGAACACCGGGGAGCTGTTTTTT.

This clone appeared a single time. This rearrangement joins TRBV27 to TRBJ2-7; the D is unclear. V dropped 3 bases and J dropped 3 bases, with 12 bases sitting between them. The germline gives CDR1 MNHEY, CDR2 SMNVEV (reference sequence). The CDR3 has 14 amino acids. The CDR3 nucleotides read TGTGCCAGCAGTTTCGCAGACGGCTACTACGAGCAGTACTTC. Its protein product is CASSFADGYYEQYF.

The V and J genes are TRBV7-8 and TRBJ2-7; D is perhaps TRBD1 (5 bases). This CDR3 is 14 amino acids long. V was shortened by 1 base and J by 2 bases, with 9 bases between the two germline ends. The germline CDR1 and CDR2 sequences are SGHVS and FQNEAQ. In nucleotides, the CDR3 is TGTGCCAGCAGCTTAGGAACGGACACCTACGAGCAGTACTTC. As protein: CASSLGTDTYEQYF.

Remarks on this clone: Other DNA sequences within the sample encode an identical CDR3. V is TRBV19 and J is TRBJ2-1; 11 positions match TRBD2. CDR1 LNHDA and CDR2 SQIVND come from the germline V gene (reference sequence). Trimming took 4 bases from V and 4 from J; bases not matched to a gene: 3. The CDR3 consists of 15 residues. CDR3 sequence: CASSTGTSGYNEQFF. The DNA of the CDR3 is TGTGCCAGTAGTACAGGGACTAGCGGATACAATGAGCAGTTCTTC. The entire variable domain, with the rest obtained from reference TRBV19 and TRBJ2-1, is as follows: DGGITQSPKYLFRKEGQNVTLSCEQNLNHDAMYWYRQDPGQGLRLIYYSQIVNDFQKGDIAEGYSVSREKKESFPLTVTSAQKNPTAFYLCASSTGTSGYNEQFFGPGTRLTVL.

This sequence joins TRBV7-9 and TRBJ1-4; 11 bases fit TRBD1. Germline values: CDR1 SEHNR, CDR2 FQNEAQ (reference sequence). Unmatched junction bases numbered 14, after V lost 4 bases and J lost 7 bases. The CDR3 extends over 18 amino acids. In DNA, the CDR3 is TGTGCCAGCAGCTCAGCAGGGGACAGGGGGACGAGAGGTGAAAAACTGTTTTTT. This codes for CASSSAGDRGTRGEKLFF.

The V call is TRBV28, the J call TRBJ1-2; D unresolved. The V end lost 5 bases, the J end lost 12 bases, and 16 bases lay between the germline ends. The germline V gene encodes CDR1 MDHEN and CDR2 SYDVKM. The CDR3 spans 12 residues. The CDR3 is CASSPPDGVNTF. The CDR3 nucleotides are TGTGCCAGCAGTCCCCCGGACGGGGTCAACACCTTC.

The chain combines TRBV11-2 with TRBJ2-3; TRBD2 matches 12 bases. Germline values: CDR1 SGHAT, CDR2 FQNNGV. J gave up 2 bases and V 0 bases, and 6 bases lay outside the gene matches. There are 18 residues in the CDR3. In DNA form, the CDR3 reads TGTGCCAGCAGCTTAGATTGGCGGACTAGCGGGACCACAGATACGCAGTATTTT. It translates to CASSLDWRTSGTTDTQYF.

This chain connects TRBV9 to TRBJ2-7; D is possibly TRBD2 (6 bases). There are 16 residues in the CDR3. V was shortened by 0 bases and J by 2 bases, with 15 bases between the two germline ends. Germline lookup yields CDR1 SGDLS and CDR2 YYNGEE. The CDR3 spells CASSVDASAPAYEQYF. The CDR3 region has the DNA TGTGCCAGCAGCGTAGATGCTAGCGCACCCGCCTACGAGCAGTACTTC.

The V call is TRBV27, the J call TRBJ1-5; D is undetermined. CDR3 length equals 15 residues. Looked up from germline, CDR1 is MNHEY and CDR2 is SMNVEV (reference sequence). V was clipped by 6 bases and J by 3 bases, with 15 bases between them. CDR3 protein: CASSPYSGINQPQHF. The DNA of the CDR3 is TGTGCCAGCAGCCCCTATTCGGGTATCAATCAGCCCCAGCATTTT.

The V call is TRBV28, the J call TRBJ2-1; TRBD2 aligns across 14 bases. The CDR3 runs to 19 residues. V lost 5 bases to trimming and J lost 1 base; unmatched junction nucleotides: 10. CDR1 and CDR2 from the germline V gene are MDHEN and SYDVKM. The CDR3 bases are TGTGCCAGCAGTACACCGGGACTAGCGGGAGTAGGGTCCTACAATGAGCAGTTCTTC. Its protein product is CASSTPGLAGVGSYNEQFF.

The chain employs TRBV13 and TRBJ2-7; maybe TRBD1 (5 bases). From germline, CDR1 is PRHDT and CDR2 FYEKMQ (reference sequence). The V and J ends lost 0 bases and 7 bases respectively, with 10 bases between them. CDR3 length: 13 residues. The CDR3 bases are TGTGCCAGCAGCTTAGGGGGGCCCGAGGAGCAGTACTTC. It encodes CASSLGGPEEQYF.

This chain connects TRBV4-1 to TRBJ2-7; 12 bases are shared with TRBD2. Per germline, CDR1 MGHRA and CDR2 YSYEKL. The CDR3 extends over 15 amino acids. With V trimmed by 3 bases and J by 5 bases, 5 bases remained unmatched. CDR3 in DNA: TGCGCCAGCAGCCATCGACTAGCGGGAGAGGACGAGCAGTACTTC. The encoded protein is CASSHRLAGEDEQYF.

With respect to this clone: The sample contains more than one DNA sequence encoding this CDR3. This sequence joins TRBV27 and TRBJ2-7, with 10 bases identical to TRBD1. V was pared by 6 bases and J by 4 bases, with 3 bases of the junction left unmatched. The germline CDR1 and CDR2 sequences are MNHEY and SMNVEV (reference sequence). This CDR3 is built from 13 residues. The CDR3 nucleotides are TGTGCCAGCAGCTGGGACAGGGGTTACGAGCAGTACTTC. This gives the protein CASSWDRGYEQYF.

DNA of the CDR3: TGCAGTGCTAAAGGGGGGGGTGAGCAGTTCTTC. Translated, it gives CSAKGGGEQFF. This chain joins TRBV20-1 and TRBJ2-1, with a tentative D call TRBD2 (7 bases). V was pared by 4 bases and J by 9 bases, with 10 bases between. CDR3 length: 11 residues. Looked up from germline, CDR1 is DFQATT and CDR2 is SNEGSKA (reference sequence).

This chain connects TRBV5-1 to TRBJ1-1, with TRBD1 matching 9 bases. The germline CDR1 and CDR2 sequences are SGHRS and YFSETQ. The ends lost 3 bases at V and 1 base at J; junction bases unmatched: 7. CDR3 size: 16 residues. CDR3 in DNA: TGCGCCAGCAGCTCGATGACAGGGGGTGGGAACACTGAAGCTTTCTTT. It translates to CASSSMTGGGNTEAFF.

The CDR3 nucleotides are TGTGCCACCAGCCCCCTTAGCGGGAAATACAACAATGAGCAGTTCTTC. Its translation is CATSPLSGKYNNEQFF. The chain is built from TRBV15 and TRBJ2-1; 8 positions match TRBD2. From germline, CDR1 is LNHNV and CDR2 YYDKDF (reference sequence). V lost 5 bases to trimming and J lost 5 bases; unmatched junction nucleotides: 11. This CDR3 contains 16 residues.

V and J are TRBV27 and TRBJ2-1, with a possible D match to TRBD2 (6 bases). The length of the CDR3 is 15 residues. V was trimmed by 5 bases and J by 5 bases, leaving 16 bases between them. Germline CDR1 is MNHEY and CDR2 is SMNVEV (reference sequence). Here the CDR3 DNA reads TGTGCCAGCAGTCCGACCCAACTAGCCCACAATGAGCAGTTCTTC. This encodes CASSPTQLAHNEQFF.

In this sample, this clone turned up a few times. The chain couples TRBV16 to TRBJ1-1; D call uncertain. CDR3 length: 14 amino acids. In germline, CDR1 is KGHSY, CDR2 FQNENV. V was clipped by 1 base and J by 1 base, with 7 bases between them. The CDR3 nucleotides are TGTGCCAGCAGCCAATTATGGGAGAACACTGAAGCTTTCTTT. The encoded protein is CASSQLWENTEAFF.